This entry features one TCR beta chain sequence. Its antigen is unknown. Though probably carrying unrecorded immune exposures, donors were nominally healthy at sampling. The data were taken from a study of cytomegalovirus exposure and HLA in healthy donors. Primers for the PCR totalled 60 Vbeta and 13 Jbeta. TCRdb keeps only in-frame clones here, not all; method: immunoSEQ multiplex PCR. The sample spans around 76,000 clones; the ten largest clones claim approximately 0.81%. Study-wide findings and caveats: In vitro work confirmed that a few CMV-associated chains recognize CMV antigens.

Germline CDR1 is SGHDT and CDR2 is YYEEEE. The length of the CDR3 is 14 residues. The ends were cut back, 0 bases at V and 5 bases at J, with 9 bases in the middle. This clonotype was sampled from a boy aged 10-17 years in good health and CMV-seronegative. The source material was PBMCs. The rearrangement uses TRBV5-6 and TRBJ1-5; tentatively, D is TRBD1 (5 bases). Here the CDR3 DNA reads TGTGCCAGCAGCTTGGGTCAGGGATATCAGCCCCAGCATTTT. This codes for CASSLGQGYQPQHF.